One and the same sample provided the 25 T cell receptor beta chains below, sequenced in a study of STAT5B mutations in CD4+ large granular lymphocyte leukemia. Sequenced by immunoSEQ multiplex PCR; TCRdb stores in-frame clones only, minus some. The data show under 7,500 clones, roughly 70% seen once. The sequencing input was PBMCs. The receptors here all came from a woman aged 70-85 years with CD4+ T-cell large granular lymphocyte leukemia.

The table lists this clone with a few counts. This chain uses TRBV18 with TRBJ1-1; weak D call: TRBD1 (6 bases). The CDR3 spans 15 residues. V was shortened by 2 bases and J by 1 base, with 11 bases between the two germline ends. Germline CDR1 and CDR2: KGHSH and LQKENI. The CDR3 here is CASSPSDSTNTEAFF. Here the CDR3 DNA reads TGTGCCAGCTCACCATCGGACAGTACGAACACTGAAGCTTTCTTT.

Turning to this clone: At one boundary the junction diverges from the germline segment, which might be a read error. The rearrangement joins TRBV7-7 to TRBJ1-3; D is unclear. This CDR3 comprises 15 residues. Germline V gives CDR1 SSHAT, CDR2 FNYEAQ (reference sequence). As DNA, the CDR3 is TGTGCTAGCAGCCTCGGCCCCTACCCTGGAAACACCATATATTTT. This gives the protein CASSLGPYPGNTIYF.

The chain has TRBV5-1 and TRBJ2-3; TRBD2 agrees at 7 bases. V trimming: 0 bases; J trimming: 4 bases; junction bases outside the gene matches: 11. Germline V gene sequence: CDR1 SGHRS, CDR2 YFSETQ. CDR3 length equals 17 residues. CDR3 bases: TGCGCCAGCAGCTTGGCCGGGGCGGGAGTAGCGGCAGATACGCAGTATTTT. This translates into CASSLAGAGVAADTQYF. Drawing the rest from reference TRBV5-1 and TRBJ2-3, the complete variable domain is KAGVTQTPRYLIKTRGQQVTLSCSPISGHRSVSWYQQTPGQGLQFLFEYFSETQRNKGNFPGRFSGRQFSNSRSEMNVSTLELGDSALYLCASSLAGAGVAADTQYFGPGTRLTVL.

The chain joins TRBV5-5 to TRBJ1-1, with D perhaps TRBD1 (6 bases). The CDR3 has 14 amino acids. CDR1 SGHKS and CDR2 YYEKEE come from the germline V gene (reference sequence). V was shortened by 2 bases and J by 4 bases, with 12 bases between the two germline ends. Written as DNA, the CDR3 is TGTGCCAGCAGCTTTCGACAGGCAGCCACTGAAGCTTTCTTT. Amino acids: CASSFRQAATEAFF. The complete variable domain, with remaining parts taken from reference TRBV5-5 and TRBJ1-1, reads DAGVTQSPTHLIKTRGQQVTLRCSPISGHKSVSWYQQVLGQGPQFIFQYYEKEERGRGNFPDRFSARQFPNYSSELNVNALLLGDSALYLCASSFRQAATEAFFGQGTRLTVV.

The V and J genes are TRBV28 and TRBJ1-2; D unclear. V lost 10 bases, J lost 8 bases, and 20 bases lay in between. The CDR3 runs to 13 residues. The germline gives CDR1 MDHEN, CDR2 SYDVKM. This CDR3 is CAIDPGGLKGYTF. Here the CDR3 DNA reads TGTGCCATCGACCCGGGCGGACTGAAGGGCTACACCTTC.

CDR3 loop: CSGCHNTQGADTQYF. The DNA for the CDR3 is TGCAGCGGCTGCCATAACACGCAGGGGGCAGATACGCAGTATTTT. The chain employs TRBV29-1 and TRBJ2-3; 7 bases align to TRBD1. Looked up from germline, CDR1 is SQVTM and CDR2 is ANQGSEA. V was clipped by 7 bases and J by 4 bases; unmatched bases: 14. The CDR3 consists of 15 residues.

The V call is TRBV28, the J call TRBJ2-5; possibly TRBD2 for D (6 bases). The germline gives CDR1 MDHEN, CDR2 SYDVKM. The V end lost 3 bases, the J end lost 6 bases, and 14 bases lay between the germline ends. The CDR3 consists of 14 residues. The CDR3 DNA reads as TGTGCCAGCAGTTTCCCCCGGGGAGGAAAGACCCAGTACTTC. Amino acid sequence: CASSFPRGGKTQYF. Full variable domain (outside the CDR3, taken from reference TRBV28 and TRBJ2-5): DVKVTQSSRYLVKRTGEKVFLECVQDMDHENMFWYRQDPGLGLRLIYFSYDVKMKEKGDIPEGYSVSREKKERFSLILESASTNQTSMYLCASSFPRGGKTQYFGPGTRLLVL.

The chain has TRBV5-5 and TRBJ2-5, with no clear D. The CDR3 contains 16 residues. V was shortened by 3 bases and J by 5 bases, with 20 bases between the two germline ends. The V gene's germline CDR1 is SGHKS and CDR2 YYEKEE (reference sequence). The CDR3 reads CASSSAVATPWETQYF. The CDR3 DNA reads as TGTGCCAGCAGCTCTGCTGTTGCAACTCCTTGGGAGACCCAGTACTTC.

The gene calls are TRBV9 and TRBJ2-6; D is uncertain. V was cut by 4 bases and J by 4 bases, with 3 bases left in between. The germline gives CDR1 SGDLS, CDR2 YYNGEE. The CDR3 totals 12 residues. CDR3 nucleotide sequence: TGTGCCAGCAGCCGGGGGGCCAACGTCCTGACTTTC. It encodes CASSRGANVLTF.

The count of this clone is one. The gene calls are TRBV19 and TRBJ1-2; D gene unclear. CDR3 length: 13 residues. Germline V gene lookup returns CDR1 LNHDA and CDR2 SQIVND (reference sequence). V gave up 11 bases and J gave up 4 bases, with 17 bases separating them. CDR3 amino acids: CAGRAAGGYGYTF. The CDR3 nucleotides read TGTGCCGGAAGGGCGGCCGGCGGCTATGGCTACACCTTC.

This clone came up once. The chain recombines TRBV7-9 with TRBJ2-1, with D possibly matching TRBD2 (6 bases). The CDR3 contains 15 residues. V shed 4 bases and J shed 8 bases, with 18 bases lying between them. Germline CDR1 is SEHNR and CDR2 is FQNEAQ (reference sequence). The CDR3 region is CASSSASARWDEQFF. CDR3 nucleotides: TGTGCCAGCAGCTCCGCTAGCGCCCGATGGGATGAGCAGTTCTTC. Complete variable domain (other parts from reference TRBV7-9 and TRBJ2-1): DTGVSQNPRHKITKRGQNVTFRCDPISEHNRLYWYRQTLGQGPEFLTYFQNEAQLEKSRLLSDRFSAERPKGSFSTLEIQRTEQGDSAMYLCASSSASARWDEQFFGPGTRLTVL.

The chain employs TRBV7-2 and TRBJ1-1; D is ambiguous. The CDR3 consists of 13 residues. Looked up from germline, CDR1 is SGHTA and CDR2 is FQGNSA. Trimming removed 2 bases from V and 4 bases from J, with 8 bases in between. CDR3 residues: CASSLNVFTEAFF. In nucleotides, the CDR3 is TGTGCCAGCAGCTTAAACGTTTTCACTGAAGCTTTCTTT.

J is TRBJ2-1 and V is TRBV5-1; no reliable D call. The CDR3 consists of 15 residues. V was cut by 4 bases and J by 10 bases, with 21 bases left in between. Germline assignment: CDR1 SGHRS and CDR2 YFSETQ. Here the CDR3 reads CASSLAVGRNREQFF. The CDR3 DNA reads as TGCGCCAGCAGCCTCGCGGTTGGACGCAATCGGGAGCAGTTCTTC.

This chain uses TRBV4-1 with TRBJ2-5, with a weak D call TRBD1 (5 bases). CDR1 and CDR2 from the germline V gene are MGHRA and YSYEKL. With 0 bases removed from V and 5 bases from J, the gap between germline ends came to 19 bases. The CDR3 is 17 amino acids. This chain's CDR3 is CASSQDLGAATRETQYF. DNA of the CDR3: TGCGCCAGCAGCCAAGATTTAGGGGCAGCGACACGGGAGACCCAGTACTTC.

The V and J genes are TRBV20-1 and TRBJ2-7; D gene ambiguous. CDR1 DFQATT and CDR2 SNEGSKA come from the germline V gene (reference sequence). The CDR3 sequence is 11 residues long. The germline V and J ends were trimmed by 6 bases and 3 bases, with 9 bases remaining between them. The CDR3 region is CSASQNYEQYF. The CDR3 DNA sequence: TGCAGTGCATCACAGAACTACGAGCAGTACTTC.

CDR3 residues: CASSYTPSGANVLTF. The CDR3 DNA follows: TGTGCCAGCAGTTATACCCCCTCTGGGGCCAACGTCCTGACTTTC. The chain joins TRBV7-2 to TRBJ2-6; D is ambiguous. CDR1 is SGHTA and CDR2 is FQGNSA in the germline V gene. Trimming removed 6 bases at V and 0 bases at J, with 9 bases between. CDR3 length equals 15 residues.

This clone was seen more than once but under ten times. The V gene is TRBV6-6, the J gene TRBJ1-3; weak D call: TRBD1 (5 bases). There are 13 residues in the CDR3. V was clipped by 8 bases and J by 3 bases, with 11 bases between them. Per germline, CDR1 MNHNY and CDR2 SVGAGI (reference sequence). CDR3 residues: CASGALDGNTIYF. The DNA for the CDR3 is TGTGCCAGCGGGGCGCTCGATGGAAACACCATATATTTT.

This chain's CDR3 is CASSEGTGFFRALHF. The CDR3 region has the DNA TGTGCCAGCAGTGAAGGGACAGGTTTTTTTAGGGCCCTCCACTTT. V and J are TRBV6-1 and TRBJ1-6; TRBD1 matches at 7 bases. The V and J ends lost 1 base and 14 bases, in that order; junction bases with no gene match: 11. The germline V gene encodes CDR1 MNHNS and CDR2 SASEGT. CDR3 length: 15 amino acids.

The chain couples TRBV5-6 to TRBJ1-5; D is unclear. V was pared by 4 bases and J by 6 bases, with 14 bases between. From germline, CDR1 is SGHDT and CDR2 YYEEEE. CDR3 length equals 14 residues. CDR3 loop: CASSRTPAGQPQHF. The CDR3 DNA follows: TGTGCCAGCAGCCGGACCCCAGCGGGTCAGCCCCAGCATTTT.

This sequence joins TRBV5-1 and TRBJ2-7; 11 nucleotides align to TRBD1. The germline CDR1 and CDR2 sequences are SGHRS and YFSETQ. V lost 3 bases and J lost 5; bases outside the gene matches: 7. CDR3 length: 15 residues. CDR3: CASSSRTGGQNEQYF. CDR3 DNA sequence: TGCGCCAGCAGCTCAAGGACAGGGGGCCAAAACGAGCAGTACTTC.

The CDR3 region is CASSPHGWNEQFF. The CDR3 DNA follows: TGTGCCAGCAGCCCACACGGGTGGAATGAGCAGTTCTTC. The chain employs TRBV6-5 and TRBJ2-1; no reliable D call. The CDR3 runs 13 residues. Germline loops: CDR1 MNHEY, CDR2 SVGAGI. Trimming removed 6 bases at V and 7 bases at J, with 13 bases between.

The V and J genes are TRBV7-9 and TRBJ1-1, with 9 bases aligning to TRBD1. With V trimmed by 2 bases and J by 4 bases, 5 bases remained unmatched. The CDR3 sequence is 15 residues long. Per germline, CDR1 SEHNR and CDR2 FQNEAQ (reference sequence). CDR3 sequence (DNA): TGTGCCAGCAGCTTAAGGACAGGGGCCCGCACTGAAGCTTTCTTT. It specifies CASSLRTGARTEAFF.

There are a few counts of this clone. The chain carries TRBV14 and TRBJ1-6; D unresolved. This CDR3 spans 15 amino acids. Germline assignment: CDR1 SGHDN and CDR2 FVKESK. The V gene lost 0 bases and the J gene lost 7 bases, with 10 bases spanning the gap. CDR3 protein: CASSQDRVPNSPLHF. The CDR3 DNA is TGTGCCAGCAGCCAAGATCGGGTCCCGAATTCACCCCTCCACTTT.

This chain joins TRBV19 and TRBJ2-5; 9 bases align to TRBD1. This CDR3 comprises 13 residues. The germline V gene encodes CDR1 LNHDA and CDR2 SQIVND (reference sequence). The ends lost 5 bases at V and 4 bases at J; junction bases unmatched: 2. The chain's CDR3 is CASSSDRGETQYF. For the CDR3, the DNA is TGTGCCAGTAGTTCGGACAGGGGAGAGACCCAGTACTTC. Full variable domain (rest looked up from reference TRBV19 and TRBJ2-5): DGGITQSPKYLFRKEGQNVTLSCEQNLNHDAMYWYRQDPGQGLRLIYYSQIVNDFQKGDIAEGYSVSREKKESFPLTVTSAQKNPTAFYLCASSSDRGETQYFGPGTRLLVL.

This chain uses TRBV11-2 with TRBJ1-1; tentatively, D is TRBD1 (5 bases). V lost 0 bases and J 0 bases, leaving 11 bases between the germline ends. The CDR3 extends over 16 amino acids. CDR1 and CDR2 (germline): SGHAT, FQNNGV. CDR3 coding DNA: TGTGCCAGCAGCTTAGATGTGCTGGGGGTGAACACTGAAGCTTTCTTT. Amino acid sequence: CASSLDVLGVNTEAFF. Complete variable domain (other parts from reference TRBV11-2 and TRBJ1-1): EAGVAQSPRYKIIEKRQSVAFWCNPISGHATLYWYQQILGQGPKLLIQFQNNGVVDDSQLPKDRFSAERLKGVDSTLKIQPAKLEDSAVYLCASSLDVLGVNTEAFFGQGTRLTVV.